This T cell receptor beta chain appears in the sequencing data of a study of blood T cell repertoires in COVID-19 (dated by TCRdb to 2020 to 2022). Some background on the complete study: Samples from collaborators originated in the United States, Italy and Spain and spanned both the acute and convalescent phases of COVID-19. The material from the prospective study consisted of cDNA or gDNA derived from T cells, B-cell-depleted T cells, or PBMCs. The dataset comprised deeply sampled blood TCRbeta repertoires from subjects exposed to, actively infected with, or recovered from COVID-19. The repertoires were released in a freely available public database intended as a resource for research on the immune response to SARS-CoV-2. Samples were obtained from the ongoing ImmuneRACE study (first 160 participants) and from roughly 1,300 subjects provided by 6 global collaborators. A de-identified subject ID, COVID-19 status, age in years and sex were almost always included in the sample metadata. Where available, HLA class I and class II types were taken from metadata supplied by the sample provider and were not determined by assay-based typing.

The immunoSEQ Assay, a bias-controlled multiplex PCR, was used to amplify TCRbeta CDR3 regions from genomic DNA. On the authors' methods: Within the assay, amplification of reference gene primers was used to estimate how many nucleated cells each sample contained. To quantify the absolute abundance of each unique TCRbeta CDR3 rearrangement, sequence reads were collapsed and filtered. Productive Simpson clonality was computed per sample as the square root of Simpson's diversity index over productive rearrangements. TCRdb re-hosts the immuneACCESS table, in-frame sequences only. Its copies lack some clones; in the studies checked, an unresolved V gene accounts for under half of them, and the cause for the rest is not known. V and J calls plus clone size are reproduced from that table; the DNA served to infer D and trimming. Within this sample are under 150,000 clones, with around 78% of them counted one time only. The top ten clonotypes cover 3.5% to 5% of the sample.

Results the study describes overall, beyond this receptor: Clinical and demographic metadata were provided uncurated, with the amount varying by source and participant.

About this clone: The target of this receptor is not known. Nothing much larger sits one base from this clone, and base qualities are not available.

Collaborating institutions collected whole blood in K2EDTA tubes following their own protocols. For TCRbeta analysis, collaborators shipped samples in one of three forms: frozen whole blood, isolated PBMCs, or DNA extracted from either of those sample types. The CDR3 contains 13 residues, cysteine and phenylalanine counted. Only the CDR3 region is kept as DNA, spanning 39 bases read in frame from base 1. V is cut by 0 bases and J by 10 bases, and the space between the germline ends is 13 bases. CDR1 and CDR2, per the germline V gene (reference sequence), are GTSNPN and SVGIG. Sequenced material: peripheral blood. The clonotype was recovered from a woman aged 80 or older with active or convalescent COVID-19. Recombination connected TRBV30 to TRBJ2-1; 7 matching bases give a weak D call of TRBD2. In nucleotides, the sequence is TGTGCCTGGAGTGTACTCAGGGGAGGGGAGCAGTTCTTC. Translated, it reads CAWSVLRGGEQFF.